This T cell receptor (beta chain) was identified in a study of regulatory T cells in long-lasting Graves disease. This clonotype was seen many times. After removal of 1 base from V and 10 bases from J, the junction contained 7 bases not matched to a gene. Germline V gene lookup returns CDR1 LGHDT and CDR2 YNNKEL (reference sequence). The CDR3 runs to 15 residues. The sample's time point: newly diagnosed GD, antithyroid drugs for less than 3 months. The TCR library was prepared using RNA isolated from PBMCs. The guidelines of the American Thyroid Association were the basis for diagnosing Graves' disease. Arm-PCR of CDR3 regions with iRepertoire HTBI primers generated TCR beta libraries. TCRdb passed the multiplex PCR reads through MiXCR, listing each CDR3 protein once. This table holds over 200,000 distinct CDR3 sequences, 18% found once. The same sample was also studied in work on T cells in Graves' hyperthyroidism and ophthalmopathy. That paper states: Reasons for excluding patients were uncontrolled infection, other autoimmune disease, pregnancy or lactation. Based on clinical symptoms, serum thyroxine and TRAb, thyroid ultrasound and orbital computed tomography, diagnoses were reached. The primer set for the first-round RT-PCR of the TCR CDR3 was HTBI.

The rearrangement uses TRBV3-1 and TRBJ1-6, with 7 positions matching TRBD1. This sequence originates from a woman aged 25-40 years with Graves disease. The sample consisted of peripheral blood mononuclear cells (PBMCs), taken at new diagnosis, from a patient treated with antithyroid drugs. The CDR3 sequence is CASSQGPDRASPLHF. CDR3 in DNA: TGTGCCAGCAGCCAAGGACCCGACAGGGCGTCACCCCTCCACTTT.